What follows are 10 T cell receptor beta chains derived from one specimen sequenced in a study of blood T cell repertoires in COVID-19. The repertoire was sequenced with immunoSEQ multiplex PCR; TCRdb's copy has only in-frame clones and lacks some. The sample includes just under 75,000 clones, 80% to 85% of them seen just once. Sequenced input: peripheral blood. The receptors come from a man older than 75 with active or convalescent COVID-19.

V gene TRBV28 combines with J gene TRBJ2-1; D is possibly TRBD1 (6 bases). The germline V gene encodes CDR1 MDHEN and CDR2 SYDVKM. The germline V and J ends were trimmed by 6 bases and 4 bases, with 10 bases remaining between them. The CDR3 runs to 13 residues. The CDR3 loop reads CASSRQDYNEQFF. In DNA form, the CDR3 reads TGTGCCAGCAGCCGACAGGATTACAATGAGCAGTTCTTC.

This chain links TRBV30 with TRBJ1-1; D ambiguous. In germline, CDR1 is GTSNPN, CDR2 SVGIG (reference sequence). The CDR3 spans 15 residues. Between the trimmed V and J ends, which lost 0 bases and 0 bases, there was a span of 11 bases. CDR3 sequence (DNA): TGTGCCTGGAGTGTACGAGGTTACATGAACACTGAAGCTTTCTTT. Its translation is CAWSVRGYMNTEAFF.

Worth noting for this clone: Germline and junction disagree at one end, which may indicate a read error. CDR3 amino acids: CASSQTGSNQLQHF. The CDR3 bases are TGTGCCAGCAGCCAAACAGGGAGCAATCAGCTCCAGCATTTT. The chain is built from TRBV3-1 (or the pseudogene TRBV3-2) and TRBJ1-5; D perhaps matches TRBD1 (6 bases). This CDR3 is built from 14 residues. CDR1 and CDR2 from the germline V gene are LGHDT and YNNKEL (reference sequence).

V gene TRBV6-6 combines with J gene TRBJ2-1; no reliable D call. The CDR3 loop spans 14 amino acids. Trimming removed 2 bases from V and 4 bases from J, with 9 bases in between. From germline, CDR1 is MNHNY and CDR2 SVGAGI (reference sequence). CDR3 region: CASSYGGRYNEQFF. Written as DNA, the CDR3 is TGTGCCAGCAGTTACGGCGGCAGATACAATGAGCAGTTCTTC.

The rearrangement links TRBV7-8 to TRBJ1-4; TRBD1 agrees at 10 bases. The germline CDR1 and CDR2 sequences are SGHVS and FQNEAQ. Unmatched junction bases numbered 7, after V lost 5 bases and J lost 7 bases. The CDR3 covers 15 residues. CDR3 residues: CASSNPGQGFEKLFF. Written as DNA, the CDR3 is TGTGCCAGCAGCAACCCGGGACAGGGGTTTGAAAAACTGTTTTTT.

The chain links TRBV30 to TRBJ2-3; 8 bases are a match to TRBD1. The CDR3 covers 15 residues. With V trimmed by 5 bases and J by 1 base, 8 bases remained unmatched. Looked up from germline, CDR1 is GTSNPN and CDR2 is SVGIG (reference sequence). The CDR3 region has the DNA TGTGCCTGGGGGCGGACAGGGCTTGGCACAGATACGCAGTATTTT. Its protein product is CAWGRTGLGTDTQYF.

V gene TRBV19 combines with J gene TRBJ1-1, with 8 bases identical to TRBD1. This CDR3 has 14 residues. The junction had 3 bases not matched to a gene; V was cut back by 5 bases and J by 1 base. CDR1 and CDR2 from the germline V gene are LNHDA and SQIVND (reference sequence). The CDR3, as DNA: TGTGCCAGTAGTCAACAGGGGGGGAACACTGAAGCTTTCTTT. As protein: CASSQQGGNTEAFF.

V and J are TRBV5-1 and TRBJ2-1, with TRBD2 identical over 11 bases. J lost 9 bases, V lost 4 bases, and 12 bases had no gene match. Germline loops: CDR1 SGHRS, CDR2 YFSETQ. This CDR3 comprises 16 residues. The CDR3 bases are TGCGCCAGCAGCCCCCCCGGTAGCGGGGGGGCTGGTGAGCAGTTCTTC. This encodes CASSPPGSGGAGEQFF.

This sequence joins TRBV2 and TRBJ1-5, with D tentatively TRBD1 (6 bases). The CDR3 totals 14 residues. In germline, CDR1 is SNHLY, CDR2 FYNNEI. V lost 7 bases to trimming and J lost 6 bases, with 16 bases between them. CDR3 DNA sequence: TGTGCCAGCACCCCAACAGGGTTGGGTCAGCCCCAGCATTTT. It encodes CASTPTGLGQPQHF.

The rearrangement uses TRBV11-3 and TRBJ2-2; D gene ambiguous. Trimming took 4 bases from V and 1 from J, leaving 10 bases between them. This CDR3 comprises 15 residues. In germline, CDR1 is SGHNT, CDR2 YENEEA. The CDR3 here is CASSSPRQNTGELFF. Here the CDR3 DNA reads TGTGCCAGCAGCTCTCCGCGACAGAACACCGGGGAGCTGTTTTTT.